The 20 T cell receptor beta chains below come from one sample, sequenced in a study of regulatory T cells in long-lasting Graves disease. Regarding time point: persistent/refractory GD, antithyroid drugs over 5 years with positive TRAb. RNA from PBMCs was the source of the TCR library. In building TCR beta libraries, iRepertoire HTBI primers were used together with Arm-PCR of CDR3 regions. A single record per CDR3 protein comes from TCRdb applying MiXCR to the multiplex PCR reads. The table shows roughly 500,000 distinct CDR3 sequences, with around 20% occurring only once. The sequenced sample was peripheral blood mononuclear cells (PBMCs), obtained when the disease was refractory, from a patient treated with antithyroid drugs. The origin of the receptors is a female donor with Graves disease.

The chain couples TRBV9 to TRBJ2-5; 9 bases are a match to TRBD2. The CDR3 has 15 amino acids. The germline V gene has CDR1 SGDLS and CDR2 YYNGEE. V shed 6 bases, J shed 5 bases, and the junction held 11 bases outside the gene matches. CDR3 sequence reads: CASTAGAGGRETQYF. The CDR3 DNA sequence: TGTGCCAGCACCGCCGGGGCGGGAGGGCGCGAGACCCAGTACTTC.

The chain recombines TRBV6-1 with TRBJ2-3, with D perhaps matching TRBD2 (6 bases). CDR3 length: 14 residues. V lost 5 bases and J 4 bases, leaving 13 bases between the germline ends. Germline V gene data show CDR1 as MNHNS and CDR2 as SASEGT. CDR3 bases: TGTGCCAGCAGTTACGTCCGGGAGTCAGATACGCAGTATTTT. Encoded protein: CASSYVRESDTQYF.

The CDR3 DNA sequence: TGTGCCAGCAGTTCCTTTGGGGGGCAGGGCTATGGCTACACCTTC. This translates into CASSSFGGQGYGYTF. The chain employs TRBV6-5 and TRBJ1-2, with D perhaps matching TRBD1 (6 bases). Trimming took off 4 bases at V and 4 bases at J, with 16 bases between the two ends. The length of the CDR3 is 15 residues. Germline V gene lookup returns CDR1 MNHEY and CDR2 SVGAGI.

This clonotype was observed a handful of times. The rearrangement links TRBV5-5 to TRBJ2-7; D is possibly TRBD1 or TRBD2 (6 bases each). Trimming took off 5 bases at V and 6 bases at J, with 18 bases between the two ends. Germline CDR1 reads SGHKS; CDR2 reads YYEKEE (reference sequence). The CDR3 sequence is 14 residues long. The CDR3 spells CASSYAGQRGEQYF. CDR3 nucleotides: TGTGCCAGCAGTTACGCGGGACAAAGGGGCGAGCAGTACTTC.

There are many counts of this clonotype. The chain is built from TRBV29-1 and TRBJ1-1, with D maybe TRBD1 (5 bases). Looked up from germline, CDR1 is SQVTM and CDR2 is ANQGSEA. The CDR3 consists of 12 residues. Deletions cut 6 bases from V and 1 base from J, with 9 bases between. In DNA, the CDR3 is TGCAGCGTGATGACAGAGAACACTGAAGCTTTCTTT. Its translation: CSVMTENTEAFF.

The chain links TRBV12-3 or TRBV12-4 to TRBJ2-1, with D possibly being TRBD1 (6 bases). V was trimmed by 3 bases and J by 0 bases, leaving 12 bases between them. The CDR3 is made up of 16 amino acids. The CDR3 spells CASSFWGLSSYNEQFF. The CDR3 bases are TGTGCCAGCAGTTTCTGGGGGCTGAGCTCCTACAATGAGCAGTTCTTC.

The rearrangement links TRBV5-1 to TRBJ2-1; 13 positions agree with TRBD2. This CDR3 spans 15 amino acids. J was trimmed by 7 bases and V by 4 bases; bases with no gene match: 5. CDR1 and CDR2 (germline): SGHRS, YFSETQ. This CDR3 reads CASSPEGLAGNEQFF. CDR3 DNA: TGCGCCAGCAGCCCGGAGGGACTAGCGGGGAATGAGCAGTTCTTC.

This clonotype was found once. Just one base apart from a much larger clone, this may be a read error. This chain connects TRBV7-9 to TRBJ1-2; 8 bases agree with TRBD1. Germline CDR1 is SEHNR and CDR2 is FQNEAQ (reference sequence). The length of the CDR3 is 13 residues. V was pared by 5 bases and J by 9 bases, with 8 bases of the junction left unmatched. As DNA, the CDR3 is TGTGCCAGCAGCCTCCATGGGACAGGATGCTACACCTTC. Its protein product is CASSLHGTGCYTF.

The sample holds many counts of this clonotype. J is TRBJ1-6 and V is TRBV3-1, with D uncertain. Germline V gene sequence: CDR1 LGHDT, CDR2 YNNKEL (reference sequence). The V end lost 4 bases, the J end lost 7 bases, and 17 bases lay between the germline ends. There are 16 residues in the CDR3. The CDR3 protein is CASSREAGRGNSPLHF. The DNA of the CDR3 is TGTGCCAGCAGCCGGGAGGCGGGGAGAGGGAATTCACCCCTCCACTTT. The whole variable domain, remainder taken from reference TRBV3-1 and TRBJ1-6, is DTAVSQTPKYLVTQMGNDKSIKCEQNLGHDTMYWYKQDSKKFLKIMFSYNNKELIINETVPNRFSPKSPDKAHLNLHINSLELGDSAVYFCASSREAGRGNSPLHFGNGTRLTVT.

A few counts support this clonotype. The chain couples TRBV7-2 to TRBJ1-5; D is unresolved. The CDR3 length is 20 residues. With 1 base removed from V and 2 bases from J, the gap between germline ends came to 24 bases. Germline CDR1 reads SGHTA; CDR2 reads FQGNSA. CDR3 in DNA: TGTGCCAGCAGCTTAGTCGCGACACCGTTCCTCTATAGTGGCAATCAGCCCCAGCATTTT. Encoded protein: CASSLVATPFLYSGNQPQHF.

This clonotype was seen repeatedly, ten times or more. The chain couples TRBV11-2 to TRBJ1-1; D remains unclear. Trimming removed 7 bases from V and 1 base from J, with 10 bases in between. Germline CDR1 reads SGHAT; CDR2 reads FQNNGV. The CDR3 has 13 residues. CDR3 DNA: TGTGCCAGCACTCTAGGGCCGAACACTGAAGCTTTCTTT. Protein: CASTLGPNTEAFF.

This clonotype was observed a handful of times. The CDR3 sequence is CASSSPGSLYEQYF. In DNA, the CDR3 is TGCGCCAGCAGCTCACCGGGAAGTCTCTACGAGCAGTACTTC. This chain links TRBV5-1 with TRBJ2-7, with D possibly TRBD2 on 5 matching bases. The CDR3 sequence is 14 residues long. CDR1 and CDR2 from the germline V gene are SGHRS and YFSETQ. Trimming stripped 3 bases from V and 3 bases from J, with 13 bases between.

The chain carries TRBV29-1 and TRBJ2-7; tentatively, D is TRBD2 (5 bases). CDR1 is SQVTM and CDR2 is ANQGSEA in the germline V gene. This CDR3 is built from 14 residues. V was pared by 7 bases and J by 4 bases, with 20 bases between. The CDR3: CSASPRTRFYEQYF. In DNA form, the CDR3 reads TGCAGCGCGTCTCCCCGTACTAGGTTTTACGAGCAGTACTTC.

This clonotype was counted many times. The CDR3 here is CSVVQAMNTEAFF. CDR3 bases: TGCAGCGTTGTACAGGCGATGAACACTGAAGCTTTCTTT. The chain joins TRBV29-1 to TRBJ1-1, with D possibly matching TRBD1 (5 bases). Looked up from germline, CDR1 is SQVTM and CDR2 is ANQGSEA. Trimming stripped 4 bases from V and 0 bases from J, with 9 bases between. The CDR3 covers 13 residues.

The chain couples TRBV27 to TRBJ2-7, with TRBD2 identical over 7 bases. The junction had 2 bases not matched to a gene; V was cut back by 4 bases and J by 2 bases. CDR1 is MNHEY, CDR2 SMNVEV, per germline (reference sequence). The CDR3 length is 13 residues. CDR3 in DNA: TGTGCCAGCAGTTGGGGAGGGACCTACGAGCAGTACTTC. Its translation: CASSWGGTYEQYF.

The chain is built from TRBV12-3 or TRBV12-4 and TRBJ2-1; D might be TRBD2 (6 bases). The CDR3 length is 17 residues. Trimming cost V 3 bases and J 0 bases, with 15 bases left between them. Here the CDR3 DNA reads TGTGCCAGCAGTTTGTGGAAAGCGGGTAGCTCCTACAATGAGCAGTTCTTC. Translated: CASSLWKAGSSYNEQFF.

J is TRBJ1-5 and V is TRBV18; D is unresolved. CDR3 length: 13 residues. From germline, CDR1 is KGHSH and CDR2 LQKENI. Trimming removed 3 bases at V and 6 bases at J, with 9 bases between. The CDR3 region is CASSPLISQPQHF. The CDR3 region has the DNA TGTGCCAGCTCACCGCTGATCTCTCAGCCCCAGCATTTT.

The sample holds many counts of this clonotype. The chain has TRBV7-2 and TRBJ2-2; TRBD2 aligns across 9 bases. The J segment lost 7 bases and the V segment lost 2 bases, leaving 11 bases of the junction unmatched. Per the germline V gene, CDR1 is SGHTA and CDR2 is FQGNSA. The CDR3 is made up of 17 amino acids. The chain's CDR3 is CASSLRLAGPLGGELFF. CDR3 nucleotide sequence: TGTGCCAGCAGCTTAAGGCTAGCGGGACCGCTTGGCGGGGAGCTGTTTTTT.

In this sample, this clonotype turned up many times. This rearrangement joins TRBV27 to TRBJ1-5; D is ambiguous. Germline V gene data show CDR1 as MNHEY and CDR2 as SMNVEV (reference sequence). V was cut by 1 base and J by 6 bases, with 7 bases left in between. The CDR3 covers 13 residues. CDR3 in amino acids: CASSLLYGQPQHF. Here the CDR3 DNA reads TGTGCCAGCAGTTTATTATACGGTCAGCCCCAGCATTTT.

In the case of this clonotype: A read error may explain this, as a much larger clone is one base away. This chain uses TRBV20-1 with TRBJ1-6; D gene unclear. With 5 bases removed from V and 9 bases from J, the gap between germline ends came to 17 bases. Germline-derived CDR1 and CDR2 are DFQATT and SNEGSKA (reference sequence). The CDR3 spans 14 residues. The DNA for the CDR3 is TGCAGTGCTGTTCGGACGGTGATGGGTTCACCCCTCCACTTT. Its translation is CSAVRTVMGSPLHF.